The rows below give T cell receptor beta chains drawn from one sample of a study of cytomegalovirus exposure and HLA in healthy donors. Using immunoSEQ multiplex PCR, the repertoire was profiled, and TCRdb retains in-frame clones only, with some absent. The table has tens of thousands of clones, 63% seen once; the top ten hold 15%. Input material: PBMCs. Receptor source: a woman in her thirties or forties in good health and CMV-seropositive. Both conserved end residues are part of each CDR3. Each record gives: V gene, CDR3 length, J gene, clone size, D gene, CDR3 protein, CDR3 DNA. The D gene is left open where the match is weak. Only some rows state a clone size, as once, few, many or a class for expanded clones.

TRBV27	15	TRBJ1-5	NA	NA	CASSPRSVGNQPQHF	TGTGCCAGCAGTCCTAGGAGTGTGGGCAATCAGCCCCAGCATTTT
TRBV5-5	14	TRBJ2-7	few	NA	CASSPGTGGYEQYF	TGTGCCAGCAGCCCCGGGACCGGGGGCTACGAGCAGTACTTC
TRBV11-2	14	TRBJ2-7	few	TRBD2	CASSLLAGPYEQYF	TGTGCCAGCAGCTTACTAGCGGGCCCCTACGAGCAGTACTTC
TRBV27	13	TRBJ2-3	NA	NA	CASSLAGTDTQYF	TGTGCCAGCAGTCTGGCCGGCACAGATACGCAGTATTTT
TRBV5-1	15	TRBJ2-3	NA	TRBD2	CASSLAGGGTDTQYF	TGCGCCAGCAGCTTGGCGGGAGGGGGGACAGATACGCAGTATTTT
TRBV4-3	17	TRBJ2-7	NA	TRBD2	CASSQVGLAGTSYEQYF	TGCGCCAGCAGCCAGGTTGGACTAGCGGGAACCTCCTACGAGCAGTACTTC
TRBV6-1	14	TRBJ2-7	few	TRBD2	CASRAGGRSYEQYF	TGTGCCAGCAGGGCCGGCGGGAGGAGCTACGAGCAGTACTTC
TRBV19	13	TRBJ2-4	NA	TRBD1	CASNPGQGNIQYF	TGTGCCAGTAATCCGGGACAGGGAAACATTCAGTACTTC
TRBV30	15	TRBJ2-1	NA	TRBD2	CAWSVGSGGDNEQFF	TGTGCCTGGAGTGTAGGCTCGGGGGGGGACAATGAGCAGTTCTTC
TRBV7-9	15	TRBJ1-4	NA	NA	CASSFMTGGNEKLFF	TGTGCCAGCAGCTTTATGACAGGTGGTAATGAAAAACTGTTTTTT
TRBV28	18	TRBJ2-1	once	TRBD1	CASSLLTIRQGVDNEQFF	TGTGCCAGCAGTTTACTGACTATCCGACAGGGGGTAGACAATGAGCAGTTCTTC
TRBV15	17	TRBJ2-7	NA	TRBD2	CATSRIRLAGDLYEQYF	TGTGCCACCAGCAGGATACGACTAGCGGGGGATCTCTACGAGCAGTACTTC
TRBV4-3	16	TRBJ2-2	NA	TRBD1	CASSQGPTGGTGELFF	TGCGCCAGCAGCCAAGGTCCTACAGGGGGAACCGGGGAGCTGTTTTTT
TRBV2	15	TRBJ2-7	NA	TRBD2	CASRGGRALDYEQYF	TGTGCCAGCAGGGGCGGGAGGGCCCTCGACTACGAGCAGTACTTC
TRBV20-1	11	TRBJ1-2	once	NA	CSASISYGYTF	TGCAGTGCTAGTATCAGCTATGGCTACACCTTC
TRBV6-5	15	TRBJ2-7	once	NA	CASSYDRIPLGEQYF	TGTGCCAGCAGTTACGACAGGATCCCACTCGGCGAGCAGTACTTC
TRBV5-1	14	TRBJ1-1	NA	TRBD1	CASSRQGQNTEAFF	TGCGCCAGCAGCCGACAGGGGCAGAACACTGAAGCTTTCTTT
TRBV10-1	15	TRBJ2-3	NA	TRBD2	CASSALAGATDTQYF	TGCGCCAGCAGTGCGCTAGCGGGAGCAACAGATACGCAGTATTTT
TRBV27	16	TRBJ2-7	NA	TRBD1	CASSSEPRDRGYEQYF	TGTGCCAGCAGTTCTGAACCCCGGGACAGGGGGTACGAGCAGTACTTC
TRBV6-4	15	TRBJ2-7	NA	NA	CASSDAPGVPYEQYF	TGTGCCAGCAGTGACGCGCCAGGCGTTCCCTACGAGCAGTACTTC
TRBV28	16	TRBJ2-3	few	TRBD2	CASSPLQREGPDTQYF	TGTGCCAGCAGTCCACTACAGCGGGAGGGGCCGGATACGCAGTATTTT
TRBV28	17	TRBJ2-1	NA	TRBD2	CASSSMVAGGPENEQFF	TGTGCCAGCTCGTCGATGGTAGCGGGAGGGCCCGAGAATGAGCAGTTCTTC
TRBV10-3	11	TRBJ2-1	NA	TRBD1	CAMGQENEQFF	TGTGCCATGGGACAGGAAAATGAGCAGTTCTTC
TRBV7-6	15	TRBJ2-7	NA	TRBD1	CASSSNRDRAHEQYF	TGTGCCAGCAGCTCAAACCGGGACAGGGCCCACGAGCAGTACTTC
TRBV9	15	TRBJ2-5	few	NA	CASSPAVVPQETQYF	TGTGCCAGCAGCCCCGCCGTAGTCCCCCAAGAGACCCAGTACTTC
TRBV19	15	TRBJ1-2	few	NA	CASSIEMTSNYGYTF	TGTGCCAGTAGTATAGAGATGACATCTAACTATGGCTACACCTTC
TRBV28	16	TRBJ2-6	few	TRBD2	CASSLSRGAGANVLTF	TGTGCCAGCAGTTTATCCCGGGGGGCTGGGGCCAACGTCCTGACTTTC
TRBV27	15	TRBJ2-5	once	NA	CASSLTRLGGETQYF	TGTGCCAGCAGTTTAACGAGACTAGGTGGGGAGACCCAGTACTTC
TRBV5-1	15	TRBJ2-7	NA	TRBD1	CASSLRGLESYEQYF	TGCGCCAGCAGCCTGAGGGGGCTGGAGTCCTACGAGCAGTACTTC
TRBV27	14	TRBJ2-3	NA	NA	CASSPYTSQDTQYF	TGTGCCAGCAGTCCCTATACTAGCCAAGATACGCAGTATTTT
TRBV4-2	14	TRBJ1-5	once	NA	CASSPGRDNQPQHF	TGTGCCAGCAGCCCAGGGCGTGACAATCAGCCCCAGCATTTT
TRBV7-9	13	TRBJ1-1	few	NA	CASSFGGDTEAFF	TGTGCCAGCAGCTTCGGAGGGGACACTGAAGCTTTCTTT
TRBV27	13	TRBJ2-7	NA	TRBD1	CASSRTGSYEQYF	TGTGCCAGCAGTCGGACAGGGTCCTACGAGCAGTACTTC
TRBV29-1	12	TRBJ1-2	NA	TRBD1	CSVDRGNYGYTF	TGCAGCGTGGACAGGGGGAACTATGGCTACACCTTC
TRBV15	14	TRBJ2-7	NA	TRBD1	CATSRVVGGAEQYF	TGTGCCACCAGCAGAGTAGTAGGGGGCGCCGAGCAGTACTTC